Shown below are 15 T cell receptor beta chains from a single sample sequenced in a study of blood T cell repertoires in COVID-19 (dated by TCRdb to 2018 to 2021). Library creation used the immunoSEQ multiplex PCR assay. Not all clones reach the TCRdb copy of this immuneACCESS table, which keeps in-frame sequences only. Checked studies attribute under half of the gap to unresolved V genes and leave the rest unexplained. The sample profile shows around 63,000 clones; roughly 85% of them were found once. Roughly a third of the sample is taken by the ten largest. Sequenced sample: peripheral blood. The source is a human donor in a cohort sampled during active COVID-19.

The sample holds a few counts of this clone. V usage is TRBV19 and J usage is TRBJ1-6, with a tentative D call TRBD1 (6 bases). CDR1 and CDR2 from the germline V gene are LNHDA and SQIVND (reference sequence). This CDR3 has 12 amino acids. Trimming cost V 6 bases and J 10 bases, with 10 bases left between them. DNA of the CDR3: TGTGCCAGTAGGGACAGCAAGTCACCCCTCCACTTT. It yields the protein CASRDSKSPLHF.

This clone has just a few counts. The rearrangement uses TRBV19 and TRBJ2-5, with 7 bases fitting TRBD2. The CDR3 runs 15 residues. Trimming took 3 bases from V and 6 from J; bases not matched to a gene: 10. Germline values: CDR1 LNHDA, CDR2 SQIVND (reference sequence). As DNA, the CDR3 is TGTGCCAGTAGTATGGGAAGCGGGACGGGTCAGACCCAGTACTTC. This gives the protein CASSMGSGTGQTQYF.

The chain combines TRBV30 with TRBJ1-6; 7 positions agree with TRBD1. Germline CDR1 reads GTSNPN; CDR2 reads SVGIG (reference sequence). The CDR3 consists of 12 residues. The junction had 5 bases not matched to a gene; V was cut back by 7 bases and J by 8 bases. CDR3 sequence reads: CASRDRDSPLHF. In nucleotides, the CDR3 is TGTGCCTCCCGTGACAGGGATTCACCCCTCCACTTT.

The genes are TRBV5-8 and TRBJ1-5; D is possibly TRBD1 (6 bases). V was clipped by 4 bases and J by 6 bases, with 11 bases between them. The CDR3 has 13 amino acids. From germline, CDR1 is SGHTS and CDR2 YDEGEE. The CDR3 sequence: CASSLTGSQPQHF. CDR3 nucleotide sequence: TGTGCCAGCAGCCTGACAGGATCTCAGCCCCAGCATTTT.

The chain recombines TRBV18 with TRBJ2-3, with D possibly TRBD1 on 6 matching bases. CDR3 length: 16 residues. Germline V lookup: CDR1 KGHSH, CDR2 LQKENI. V was trimmed by 4 bases and J by 1 base, leaving 15 bases between them. The CDR3 coding sequence is TGTGCCAGCTCACAATTCGGACAGACACGCACAGATACGCAGTATTTT. It encodes CASSQFGQTRTDTQYF.

The chain recombines TRBV18 with TRBJ2-4, with TRBD2 matching over 12 bases. Unmatched junction bases numbered 5, after V lost 4 bases and J lost 1 base. The CDR3 is 17 residues long. Germline V lookup: CDR1 KGHSH, CDR2 LQKENI. The CDR3 DNA reads TGTGCCAGCTCACAGCGGACTAGCGGGACGGCCAAAAACATTCAGTACTTC. Protein product: CASSQRTSGTAKNIQYF.

J is TRBJ2-4 and V is TRBV4-2; possibly TRBD2 for D (6 bases). V lost 6 bases and J 7 bases, leaving 13 bases between the germline ends. CDR1 is LGHNA and CDR2 is YNFKEQ in the germline V gene. This CDR3 region has 13 residues. The chain's CDR3 is CASREGRENIQYF. The CDR3 DNA reads TGTGCCAGCAGGGAGGGCAGGGAGAACATTCAGTACTTC.

The rearrangement joins TRBV10-3 to TRBJ2-7, with TRBD1 matching 7 bases. From germline, CDR1 is ENHRY and CDR2 SYGVKD. V trimming: 0 bases; J trimming: 2 bases; junction bases outside the gene matches: 4. The CDR3 contains 15 residues. CDR3 in DNA: TGTGCCATCAGTGAGTCCGGGACAGCTACCTACGAGCAGTACTTC. As protein: CAISESGTATYEQYF.

The V gene is TRBV2, the J gene TRBJ1-2; TRBD1 matches 7 bases. Germline V lookup: CDR1 SNHLY, CDR2 FYNNEI. The CDR3 runs to 14 residues. V shed 6 bases, J shed 5 bases, and the junction held 9 bases outside the gene matches. CDR3 amino acids: CASSLQGPRYGYTF. CDR3 DNA: TGTGCCAGCAGCTTACAGGGGCCGCGGTATGGCTACACCTTC.

V usage is TRBV30 and J usage is TRBJ1-1; 8 positions agree with TRBD1. CDR1 is GTSNPN, CDR2 SVGIG, per germline (reference sequence). Trimming at V came to 3 bases and at J to 8 bases, leaving 2 bases not matched to a gene. The CDR3 spans 11 residues. This CDR3 reads CAWRQGAEAFF. The CDR3 DNA is TGTGCCTGGAGGCAGGGGGCGGAAGCTTTCTTT.

This clone showed up many times. The J gene is TRBJ1-5, the V gene TRBV15; 8 bases map to TRBD1. Per germline, CDR1 LNHNV and CDR2 YYDKDF (reference sequence). The CDR3 covers 15 residues. V was pared by 2 bases and J by 7 bases, with 7 bases of the junction left unmatched. The CDR3 DNA reads TGTGCCACCAGCAGAATGTCAGGGGGCGGGCAGCCCCAGCATTTT. Translated: CATSRMSGGGQPQHF. The full variable domain, its missing parts supplied by reference TRBV15 and TRBJ1-5, is DAMVIQNPRYQVTQFGKPVTLSCSQTLNHNVMYWYQQKSSQAPKLLFHYYDKDFNNEADTPDNFQSRRPNTSFCFLDIRSPGLGDTAMYLCATSRMSGGGQPQHFGDGTRLSIL.

The genes are TRBV5-1 and TRBJ2-7, with D possibly matching TRBD2 (5 bases). The CDR3 is made up of 12 amino acids. Germline lookup yields CDR1 SGHRS and CDR2 YFSETQ. V lost 2 bases and J 3 bases, leaving 6 bases between the germline ends. The CDR3 spells CASSFRDYEQYF. CDR3 DNA sequence: TGCGCCAGCAGCTTCCGGGACTACGAGCAGTACTTC.

The chain uses TRBV5-6 and TRBJ2-3, with D possibly TRBD1 on 5 matching bases. CDR1 is SGHDT, CDR2 YYEEEE, per germline. This CDR3 has 13 residues. V was pared by 4 bases and J by 1 base, with 7 bases between. DNA for the CDR3: TGTGCCAGCAGCCCGACAGGCACAGATACGCAGTATTTT. It encodes CASSPTGTDTQYF. The variable domain in full, with the rest retrieved from reference TRBV5-6 and TRBJ2-3, is DAGVTQSPTHLIKTRGQQVTLRCSPKSGHDTVSWYQQALGQGPQFIFQYYEEEERQRGNFPDRFSGHQFPNYSSELNVNALLLGDSALYLCASSPTGTDTQYFGPGTRLTVL.

J is TRBJ1-2 and V is TRBV7-2; maybe TRBD1 (6 bases). The V end was cut by 1 base, the J end by 2 bases, with 8 bases between. Germline values: CDR1 SGHTA, CDR2 FQGNSA. There are 14 residues in the CDR3. CDR3 sequence: CASSLGTANYGYTF. The CDR3 DNA reads as TGTGCCAGCAGCTTAGGGACAGCGAACTATGGCTACACCTTC.

This chain links TRBV29-1 with TRBJ2-3, with D possibly TRBD1 on 7 matching bases. In germline, CDR1 is SQVTM, CDR2 ANQGSEA. The CDR3 is 15 residues long. CDR3 sequence: CSAGGTASSTDTQYF. For the CDR3, the DNA is TGCAGTGCCGGAGGGACAGCCAGTAGCACAGATACGCAGTATTTT.